These 21 T cell receptor beta chains came from one sample sequenced in a study of shared clonotypes between healthy human individuals. Naive-designated CD8 cells lacked CD45RO, were positively enriched for CCR7, and omitted terminally differentiated effector memory CD45RA+ cells. Only in-frame clones appear in the TCRdb table, and some are missing; sequencing was by immunoSEQ multiplex PCR. This sample carries approximately 2,000,000 clones, around 93% of them seen once, and the ten largest clones take under 2%. Material: naive CD8+ T cells from PBMCs. The receptor source for this set is a man between 18 and 35 years old in good health. Some clones in this sample may be carry-over from other donors' samples.

The J gene is TRBJ2-2, the V gene TRBV5-1; no reliable D call. V was shortened by 4 bases and J by 1 base, with 11 bases between the two germline ends. The CDR3 is 15 amino acids. Germline loops: CDR1 SGHRS, CDR2 YFSETQ. The CDR3 region has the DNA TGCGCCAGCAGCCCCCGGACGGTGAACACCGGGGAGCTGTTTTTT. Protein sequence: CASSPRTVNTGELFF. Filled out from reference TRBV5-1 and TRBJ2-2, the complete variable domain reads KAGVTQTPRYLIKTRGQQVTLSCSPISGHRSVSWYQQTPGQGLQFLFEYFSETQRNKGNFPGRFSGRQFSNSRSEMNVSTLELGDSALYLCASSPRTVNTGELFFGEGSRLTVL.

This chain links TRBV5-4 with TRBJ2-5; D call uncertain. Per the germline V gene, CDR1 is SGHNT and CDR2 is YYREEE (reference sequence). This CDR3 contains 13 residues. Trimming left V 1 base short and J 1 base short, with 5 bases between. The chain's CDR3 is CASSLWSQETQYF. DNA for the CDR3: TGTGCCAGCAGCTTGTGGTCCCAAGAGACCCAGTACTTC.

This chain connects TRBV7-9 to TRBJ2-7; D is unresolved. The CDR3 has 11 amino acids. V lost 3 bases and J 5 bases, leaving 5 bases between the germline ends. Germline CDR1 is SEHNR and CDR2 is FQNEAQ (reference sequence). DNA of the CDR3: TGTGCCAGCAGCTTCAACAACGAGCAGTACTTC. This codes for CASSFNNEQYF.

The chain is built from TRBV19 and TRBJ1-1; a possible D gene is TRBD1 (5 bases). Deletions cut 4 bases from V and 3 bases from J, with 15 bases between. Germline-derived CDR1 and CDR2 are LNHDA and SQIVND (reference sequence). The CDR3 spans 15 residues. DNA for the CDR3: TGTGCCAGTAGTACCGGACAAAACTGGGACACTGAAGCTTTCTTT. Residues: CASSTGQNWDTEAFF.

The V and J genes are TRBV7-9 and TRBJ1-1; D not certain. The V end was cut by 5 bases, the J end by 0 bases, with 10 bases between. The germline gives CDR1 SEHNR, CDR2 FQNEAQ (reference sequence). This CDR3 is 14 amino acids long. CDR3 protein: CASSLSNVNTEAFF. CDR3 nucleotide sequence: TGTGCCAGCAGCCTAAGCAATGTGAACACTGAAGCTTTCTTT.

The rearrangement joins TRBV27 to TRBJ2-7, with 10 positions matching TRBD1. The CDR3 covers 15 residues. The J segment lost 0 bases and the V segment lost 3 bases, leaving 2 bases of the junction unmatched. Germline CDR1 reads MNHEY; CDR2 reads SMNVEV (reference sequence). The CDR3 protein is CASSFGTGDSYEQYF. CDR3 bases: TGTGCCAGCAGTTTTGGGACAGGGGACTCCTACGAGCAGTACTTC.

Regarding this clone: Other nucleotide sequences in the sample specify the same CDR3. The CDR3 sequence: CASSAGGSYNEQFF. CDR3 sequence (DNA): TGTGCCAGCAGCGCGGGAGGCTCCTACAATGAGCAGTTCTTC. The chain joins TRBV9 to TRBJ2-1; 7 bases line up with TRBD2. CDR3 size: 14 residues. Germline V CDR1 and CDR2: SGDLS, YYNGEE. J was trimmed by 0 bases and V by 3 bases; bases with no gene match: 0. The whole variable domain, remainder taken from reference TRBV9 and TRBJ2-1, is DSGVTQTPKHLITATGQRVTLRCSPRSGDLSVYWYQQSLDQGLQFLIQYYNGEERAKGNILERFSAQQFPDLHSELNLSSLELGDSALYFCASSAGGSYNEQFFGPGTRLTVL.

V usage is TRBV18 and J usage is TRBJ2-1; D may be TRBD2 (6 bases). Germline assignment: CDR1 KGHSH and CDR2 LQKENI. V was cut by 8 bases and J by 6 bases, with 17 bases left in between. CDR3 size: 14 residues. CDR3 sequence (DNA): TGTGCCAGCCGCGGGACCCAGACGTCCAATGAGCAGTTCTTC. This codes for CASRGTQTSNEQFF.

The CDR3: CASNRDGPFNGYTF. The CDR3 nucleotides read TGTGCCAGCAATCGGGACGGTCCCTTCAATGGCTACACCTTC. The V and J genes are TRBV28 and TRBJ1-2, with a weak D call TRBD1 (5 bases). Germline V lookup: CDR1 MDHEN, CDR2 SYDVKM. V lost 7 bases and J lost 6, with 18 bases in between. The CDR3 contains 14 residues.

This clone was recorded only once. The V call is TRBV9, the J call TRBJ2-1; TRBD2 aligns across 15 bases. Trimming removed 4 bases from V and 5 bases from J; junction bases left unmatched: 4. CDR3 size: 16 residues. The germline CDR1 and CDR2 sequences are SGDLS and YYNGEE. In nucleotides, the CDR3 is TGTGCCAGCAGCCCAGGACTAGCGGGAGGGCACAATGAGCAGTTCTTC. Translating gives CASSPGLAGGHNEQFF.

This clone was seen only once. The same CDR3 arises from other DNA sequences in this sample as well. The rearrangement uses TRBV5-1 and TRBJ1-2; 10 nucleotides line up with TRBD1. The CDR3 spans 14 residues. J gave up 7 bases and V 0 bases, and 3 bases lay outside the gene matches. Germline V lookup: CDR1 SGHRS, CDR2 YFSETQ. CDR3 in amino acids: CASSLGQGASGYTF. The CDR3, as DNA: TGCGCCAGCAGCTTGGGACAGGGGGCGAGTGGCTACACCTTC.

This chain connects TRBV28 to TRBJ2-7; D might be TRBD1 (6 bases). CDR1 is MDHEN and CDR2 is SYDVKM in the germline V gene. The V end was cut by 6 bases, the J end by 1 base, with 16 bases between. CDR3 size: 15 residues. CDR3 residues: CASSPLKGTSYEQYF. The CDR3 coding sequence is TGTGCCAGCAGCCCCCTGAAAGGGACATCCTACGAGCAGTACTTC.

The chain recombines TRBV10-3 with TRBJ2-1; tentatively, D is TRBD2 (6 bases). V was shortened by 2 bases and J by 9 bases, with 8 bases between the two germline ends. The CDR3 length is 12 residues. CDR1 ENHRY and CDR2 SYGVKD come from the germline V gene. The CDR3 DNA sequence: TGTGCCATCAGTGAGGCCGGGAGTGAGCAGTTCTTC. Translating gives CAISEAGSEQFF.

The rearrangement links TRBV14 to TRBJ2-5; a weak D match, TRBD1 (5 bases). This CDR3 is built from 19 residues. The V and J ends lost 1 base and 1 base respectively, with 22 bases between them. Germline V gene sequence: CDR1 SGHDN, CDR2 FVKESK. Written as DNA, the CDR3 is TGTGCCAGCAGCCAAGCGTATGTTTTGACCAGGGAACCCCAAGAGACCCAGTACTTC. Translated: CASSQAYVLTREPQETQYF. Full variable domain (rest looked up from reference TRBV14 and TRBJ2-5): EAGVTQFPSHSVIEKGQTVTLRCDPISGHDNLYWYRRVMGKEIKFLLHFVKESKQDESGMPNNRFLAERTGGTYSTLKVQPAELEDSGVYFCASSQAYVLTREPQETQYFGPGTRLLVL.

The chain carries TRBV27 and TRBJ2-2; D perhaps matches TRBD2 (6 bases). Germline lookup yields CDR1 MNHEY and CDR2 SMNVEV (reference sequence). This CDR3 region has 18 residues. Trimming stripped 6 bases from V and 0 bases from J, with 20 bases between. DNA of the CDR3: TGTGCCAGCAGCCACATCCCTTGGGGGGTGACGAACACCGGGGAGCTGTTTTTT. Its translation: CASSHIPWGVTNTGELFF.

A remark on this clone: This specimen includes other DNA sequences encoding the same CDR3. V is TRBV7-9 and J is TRBJ2-7, with 9 bases fitting TRBD2. Unmatched junction bases numbered 6, after V lost 3 bases and J lost 0 bases. The germline V gene encodes CDR1 SEHNR and CDR2 FQNEAQ (reference sequence). The CDR3 is made up of 16 amino acids. CDR3 sequence reads: CASSLGGRGSSYEQYF. The CDR3 region has the DNA TGTGCCAGCAGCTTGGGCGGGAGGGGGAGCTCCTACGAGCAGTACTTC.

The chain has TRBV6-1 and TRBJ1-1; 9 nucleotides line up with TRBD1. The junction had 10 bases not matched to a gene; V was cut back by 2 bases and J by 6 bases. Germline loops: CDR1 MNHNS, CDR2 SASEGT. This CDR3 has 16 amino acids. DNA for the CDR3: TGTGCCAGCAGTGAATTAGTTGGGACAGGGTCAGCTGAAGCTTTCTTT. Translated: CASSELVGTGSAEAFF.

The chain is built from TRBV9 and TRBJ2-7; weak D call: TRBD2 (5 bases). Germline loops: CDR1 SGDLS, CDR2 YYNGEE. The CDR3 sequence is 13 residues long. Trimming took 4 bases from V and 6 from J, leaving 14 bases between them. CDR3 sequence: CASSPRASGEQYF. CDR3 nucleotides: TGTGCCAGCAGCCCGCGAGCCAGCGGCGAGCAGTACTTC.

A word on this clone: Other DNA sequences within the sample encode an identical CDR3. The genes are TRBV5-6 and TRBJ1-1; no clear D gene. V shed 2 bases and J shed 2 bases, with 4 bases lying between them. Per the germline V gene, CDR1 is SGHDT and CDR2 is YYEEEE. The CDR3 is 12 residues long. The chain's CDR3 is CASSFSNTEAFF. CDR3 nucleotides: TGTGCCAGCAGCTTTTCTAACACTGAAGCTTTCTTT.

CDR3 nucleotides: TGTGCCACCAGCCCCATGGGATCAGCCTACGAGCAGTACTTC. Encoded protein: CATSPMGSAYEQYF. V gene TRBV15 combines with J gene TRBJ2-7; unclear D gene. Between the trimmed V and J ends, which lost 5 bases and 2 bases, there was a span of 13 bases. Germline V gene sequence: CDR1 LNHNV, CDR2 YYDKDF (reference sequence). This CDR3 has 14 amino acids.

In the case of this clone: Within the sample, other DNA sequences also encode this same CDR3. The rearrangement uses TRBV19 and TRBJ2-7, with 7 bases lining up with TRBD1. V lost 8 bases, J lost 2 bases, and 6 bases stayed unmatched. The CDR3 covers 13 residues. CDR1 is LNHDA and CDR2 is SQIVND in the germline V gene (reference sequence). Here the CDR3 reads CASSSGQTYEQYF. CDR3 in DNA: TGTGCCAGTTCATCGGGACAGACCTACGAGCAGTACTTC.